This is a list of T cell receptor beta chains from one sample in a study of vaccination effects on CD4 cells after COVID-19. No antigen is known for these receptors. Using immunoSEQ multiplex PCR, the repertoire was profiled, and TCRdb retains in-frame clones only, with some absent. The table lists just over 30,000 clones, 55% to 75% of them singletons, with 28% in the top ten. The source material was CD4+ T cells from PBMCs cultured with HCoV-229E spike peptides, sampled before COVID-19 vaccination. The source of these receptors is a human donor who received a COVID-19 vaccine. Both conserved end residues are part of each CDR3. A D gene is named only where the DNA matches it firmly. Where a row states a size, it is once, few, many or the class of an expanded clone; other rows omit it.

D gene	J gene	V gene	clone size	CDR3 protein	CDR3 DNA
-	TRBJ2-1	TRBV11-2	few	CASSLEAVNEQFF	TGTGCCAGCAGCTTAGAGGCAGTCAATGAGCAGTTCTTC
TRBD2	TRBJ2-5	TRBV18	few	CASSPPNSGSETQYF	TGTGCCAGCTCACCACCGAATAGCGGGAGTGAGACCCAGTACTTC
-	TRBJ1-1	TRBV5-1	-	CASSLGGTQNTEAFF	TGCGCCAGCAGCTTGGGGGGGACACAGAACACTGAAGCTTTCTTT
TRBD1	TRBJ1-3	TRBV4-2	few	CASSPGGRGRSGNTIYF	TGTGCCAGCAGCCCTGGGGGCAGGGGGCGGTCTGGAAACACCATATATTTT
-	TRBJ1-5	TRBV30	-	CAWSGGRDQPQHF	TGTGCCTGGAGTGGTGGGAGGGATCAGCCCCAGCATTTT
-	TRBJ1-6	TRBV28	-	CASSLSLLRHFHNSPLHF	TGTGCCAGCAGTTTGTCCCTCCTTAGACACTTCCATAATTCACCCCTCCACTTT
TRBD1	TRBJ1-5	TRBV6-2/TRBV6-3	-	CASSREGRGSQPQHF	TGTGCCAGCAGCCGCGAGGGCAGGGGGAGTCAGCCCCAGCATTTT
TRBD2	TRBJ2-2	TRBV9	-	CASNRLAENTGELFF	TGTGCCAGCAATAGACTAGCGGAAAACACCGGGGAGCTGTTTTTT
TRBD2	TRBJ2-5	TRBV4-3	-	CASSQGGAGGRIPEYF	TGCGCCAGCAGCCAAGGGGGTGCGGGGGGGCGGATCCCGGAGTACTTC
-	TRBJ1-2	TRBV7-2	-	CASSLDSGGYTF	TGTGCCAGCAGCTTAGACAGTGGGGGCTACACCTTC
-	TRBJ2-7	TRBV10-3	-	CAISESRADYEQYF	TGTGCCATCAGTGAGTCTCGGGCAGACTACGAGCAGTACTTC
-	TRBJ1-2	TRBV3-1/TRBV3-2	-	CASSQGGVYGYTF	TGTGCCAGCAGCCAAGGTGGAGTTTATGGCTACACCTTC
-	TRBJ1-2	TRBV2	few	CASSTRDKVYGYTF	TGTGCCAGCAGTACAAGAGACAAGGTCTATGGCTACACCTTC
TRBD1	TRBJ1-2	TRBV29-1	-	CSVSGDREFSGYTF	TGCAGCGTCTCGGGTGACAGGGAGTTCTCTGGCTACACCTTC
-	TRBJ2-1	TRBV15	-	CATSSGQYNEQFF	TGTGCCACCAGCAGCGGGCAATACAATGAGCAGTTCTTC
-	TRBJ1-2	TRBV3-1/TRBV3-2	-	CASSQDPGNYGYTF	TGTGCCAGCAGCCAAGACCCGGGCAACTATGGCTACACCTTC
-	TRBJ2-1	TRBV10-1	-	CASSDSWGSSYNEQFF	TGCGCCAGCAGTGATTCGTGGGGGAGCTCCTACAATGAGCAGTTCTTC
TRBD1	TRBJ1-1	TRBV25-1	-	CASSSPGQGATEAFF	TGTGCCAGCAGTTCCCCGGGACAGGGGGCCACTGAAGCTTTCTTT
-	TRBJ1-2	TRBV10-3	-	CAISVQGSYGYTF	TGTGCCATCAGTGTACAGGGCTCCTATGGCTACACCTTC
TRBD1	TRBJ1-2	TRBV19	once	CASSKGTESGYGYTF	TGTGCCAGTAGTAAGGGGACAGAGAGTGGCTATGGCTACACCTTC
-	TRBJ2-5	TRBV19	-	CASSMREVGETQYF	TGTGCCAGTAGTATGAGGGAAGTCGGGGAGACCCAGTACTTC
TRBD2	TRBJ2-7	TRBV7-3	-	CASSPLAGGPYEQYF	TGTGCCAGCAGCCCTCTAGCGGGGGGACCCTACGAGCAGTACTTC
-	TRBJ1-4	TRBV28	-	CASSPSRDPNEKLFF	TGTGCCAGCAGTCCCTCTCGGGACCCCAATGAAAAACTGTTTTTT
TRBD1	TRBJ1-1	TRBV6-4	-	CASSDRPGGGEAFF	TGTGCCAGCAGTGACCGGCCAGGGGGAGGTGAAGCTTTCTTT
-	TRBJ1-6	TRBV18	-	CASSPAGRSSYNSPLHF	TGTGCCAGCTCACCCGCGGGAAGGAGCTCCTATAATTCACCCCTCCACTTT
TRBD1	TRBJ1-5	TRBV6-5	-	CASSYSRGHSNQPQHF	TGTGCCAGCAGTTACTCCAGGGGGCATAGCAATCAGCCCCAGCATTTT
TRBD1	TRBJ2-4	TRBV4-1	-	CASSRPGRDRGYIQYF	TGCGCCAGCAGCCGGCCTGGGCGGGACAGGGGTTACATTCAGTACTTC
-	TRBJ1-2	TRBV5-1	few	CASSPRREPSYGYTF	TGCGCCAGCAGCCCGAGGAGGGAGCCCTCCTATGGCTACACCTTC
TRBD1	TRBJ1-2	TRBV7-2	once	CASSLETGWGGYTF	TGTGCCAGCAGCTTAGAGACAGGGTGGGGTGGCTACACCTTC
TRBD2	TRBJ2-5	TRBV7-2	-	CASSRSSGRLRTQYF	TGTGCCAGCAGCCGTTCTAGCGGGAGGCTTCGGACCCAGTACTTC
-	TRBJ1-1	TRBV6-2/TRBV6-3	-	CASSYPQTANTEAFF	TGTGCCAGCAGTTACCCCCAGACGGCGAACACTGAAGCTTTCTTT
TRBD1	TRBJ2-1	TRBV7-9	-	CASSSFQGTGNEQFF	TGTGCCAGCAGCTCCTTCCAAGGGACAGGGAATGAGCAGTTCTTC
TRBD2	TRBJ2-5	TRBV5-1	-	CASSASTSGGARETQYF	TGCGCCAGCAGCGCCTCGACTAGCGGGGGGGCCAGGGAGACCCAGTACTTC
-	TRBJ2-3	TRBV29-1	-	CSVRGGLTDTQYF	TGCAGCGTTCGAGGGGGGCTCACAGATACGCAGTATTTT
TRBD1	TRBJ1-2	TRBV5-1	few	CASSLLQGAGGYTF	TGCGCCAGCAGCTTGCTCCAGGGGGCGGGTGGCTACACCTTC
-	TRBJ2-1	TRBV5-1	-	CASSLDRVGYNEQFF	TGCGCCAGCAGCTTGGACAGGGTAGGTTACAATGAGCAGTTCTTC
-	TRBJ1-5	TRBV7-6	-	CASSSGPSSGQPQHF	TGTGCCAGCAGCTCGGGACCGTCGAGCGGGCAGCCCCAGCATTTT
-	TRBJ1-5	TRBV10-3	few	CAISEGRDQPQHF	TGTGCCATCAGTGAGGGTCGGGATCAGCCCCAGCATTTT
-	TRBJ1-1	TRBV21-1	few	CASSKALWGTEAFF	TGTGCCAGCAGCAAAGCGCTTTGGGGAACTGAAGCTTTCTTT
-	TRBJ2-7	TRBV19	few	CASSIVGRVYEQYF	TGTGCCAGTAGTATCGTAGGTCGGGTCTACGAGCAGTACTTC
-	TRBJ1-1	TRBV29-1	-	CSVVGSRNTEAFF	TGCAGCGTTGTTGGCAGTAGGAACACTGAAGCTTTCTTT
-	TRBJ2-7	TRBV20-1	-	CSARSVYEQYF	TGCAGTGCTAGAAGCGTATACGAGCAGTACTTC